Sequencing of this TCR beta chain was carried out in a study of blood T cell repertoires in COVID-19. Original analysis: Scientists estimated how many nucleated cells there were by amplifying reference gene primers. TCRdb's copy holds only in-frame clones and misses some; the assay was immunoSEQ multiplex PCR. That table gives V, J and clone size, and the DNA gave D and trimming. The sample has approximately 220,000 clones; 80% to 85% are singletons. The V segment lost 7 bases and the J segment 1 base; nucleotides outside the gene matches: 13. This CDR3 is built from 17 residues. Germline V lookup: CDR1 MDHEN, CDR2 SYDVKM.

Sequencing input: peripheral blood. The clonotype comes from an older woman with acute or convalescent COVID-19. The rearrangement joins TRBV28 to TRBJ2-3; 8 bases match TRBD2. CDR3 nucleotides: TGTGCCAGCATACCAACCCGGGGGGGTGAGGGCACAGATACGCAGTATTTT. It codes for CASIPTRGGEGTDTQYF. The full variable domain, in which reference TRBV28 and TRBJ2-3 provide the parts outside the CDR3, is DVKVTQSSRYLVKRTGEKVFLECVQDMDHENMFWYRQDPGLGLRLIYFSYDVKMKEKGDIPEGYSVSREKKERFSLILESASTNQTSMYLCASIPTRGGEGTDTQYFGPGTRLTVL.